The 20 T cell receptor beta chains below all came from one sample that was sequenced in a study of blood T cell repertoires in COVID-19. The protocol was immunoSEQ multiplex PCR, while the TCRdb copy is restricted to in-frame clones and leaves out a portion. The data hold 350,000 or so clones, with around 90% observed a single time. Sequencing input: peripheral blood. These receptors all stem from a man aged 18 to 30 with active or convalescent COVID-19.

Only one count was recorded for this clone. The chain has TRBV5-1 and TRBJ1-4; 9 positions agree with TRBD1. Germline CDR1 is SGHRS and CDR2 is YFSETQ. The CDR3 runs 13 residues. V was pared by 7 bases and J by 7 bases, with 5 bases of the junction left unmatched. As DNA, the CDR3 is TGCGCCAGCTACCGGGACAGGGCTGAAAAACTGTTTTTT. It translates to CASYRDRAEKLFF.

The V gene is TRBV5-1, the J gene TRBJ2-3, with TRBD2 matching over 7 bases. J lost 4 bases, V lost 0 bases, and 5 bases had no gene match. In germline, CDR1 is SGHRS, CDR2 YFSETQ. This CDR3 is built from 15 residues. The chain's CDR3 is CASSLAWEGPDTQYF. DNA for the CDR3: TGCGCCAGCAGCTTGGCCTGGGAGGGGCCAGATACGCAGTATTTT.

V is TRBV6-2 or TRBV6-3 and J is TRBJ1-1; D uncertain. CDR1 and CDR2 from the germline V gene are MNHEY and SVGEGT. The V end lost 5 bases, the J end lost 5 bases, and 12 bases lay between the germline ends. The CDR3 extends over 13 amino acids. The CDR3 nucleotides read TGTGCCAGCAGTATGCTTGGCGGGACTGAAGCTTTCTTT. It is translated as CASSMLGGTEAFF.

The chain carries TRBV28 and TRBJ2-1; a possible D gene is TRBD1 (5 bases). CDR1 and CDR2 (germline): MDHEN, SYDVKM. This CDR3 is 15 amino acids long. Trimming took off 5 bases at V and 0 bases at J, with 11 bases between the two ends. The DNA of the CDR3 is TGTGCCAGCAGTACCACAGGTAGCTCCTACAATGAGCAGTTCTTC. Its protein is CASSTTGSSYNEQFF.

The chain joins TRBV18 to TRBJ2-1; 8 bases are a match to TRBD2. The germline V gene has CDR1 KGHSH and CDR2 LQKENI. This CDR3 is built from 16 residues. J gave up 9 bases and V 1 base, and 11 bases lay outside the gene matches. This CDR3 is CASSPLEREFMGEQFF. The CDR3 DNA follows: TGTGCCAGCTCACCACTGGAGCGGGAGTTTATGGGTGAGCAGTTCTTC.

CDR3 nucleotide sequence: TGTGCCAGCAGCTTAGGGGGAACAGGGGGCGCATCCCGCGAGCAGTACTTC. Encoded protein: CASSLGGTGGASREQYF. The V call is TRBV7-6, the J call TRBJ2-7, with 9 bases identical to TRBD1. The germline gives CDR1 SGHVS, CDR2 FNYEAQ. The CDR3 extends over 17 amino acids. V lost 1 base and J lost 6; bases outside the gene matches: 13. Full variable domain (rest looked up from reference TRBV7-6 and TRBJ2-7): GAGVSQSPRYKVTKRGQDVALRCDPISGHVSLYWYRQALGQGPEFLTYFNYEAQQDKSGLPNDRFSAERPEGSISTLTIQRTEQRDSAMYRCASSLGGTGGASREQYFGPGTRLTVT.

This clone has more than one count but fewer than ten. The chain uses TRBV21-1 and TRBJ1-2; TRBD1 reflects the table's D call only, with no check against the DNA. TRBV21-1 is flagged as a pseudogene. This CDR3 contains 16 residues. The CDR3 reads CASNPGQGSINYGYTF. DNA for the CDR3: TGTGCCAGCAACCCGGGACAGGGATCGATTAACTATGGCTACACCTTC.

V gene TRBV5-6 combines with J gene TRBJ1-2, with TRBD1 matching 9 bases. From germline, CDR1 is SGHDT and CDR2 YYEEEE. The CDR3 is made up of 15 amino acids. V was pared by 4 bases and J by 8 bases, with 12 bases of the junction left unmatched. Written as DNA, the CDR3 is TGTGCCAGCAGCCTATTTTTACAGGGGGCTTGGGGCTACACCTTC. Translation gives CASSLFLQGAWGYTF.

The V and J genes are TRBV7-9 and TRBJ1-4, with TRBD1 as a possible D gene (6 bases). The CDR3 runs 13 residues. From germline, CDR1 is SEHNR and CDR2 FQNEAQ (reference sequence). Trimming pared 5 bases from V and 7 bases from J, leaving 11 bases between. For the CDR3, the DNA is TGTGCCAGCAGCCCGGACAGTCCTGAAAAACTGTTTTTT. Translation: CASSPDSPEKLFF.

The chain employs TRBV28 and TRBJ1-4; 8 bases fit TRBD1. Germline assignment: CDR1 MDHEN and CDR2 SYDVKM. CDR3 length: 16 residues. J lost 0 bases, V lost 6 bases, and 6 bases had no gene match. For the CDR3, the DNA is TGTGCCAGCAGGTCTCAGGGGGCCGCAACTAATGAAAAACTGTTTTTT. Amino acid sequence: CASRSQGAATNEKLFF.

V is TRBV11-3 and J is TRBJ2-3; 10 nucleotides align to TRBD1. V was clipped by 0 bases and J by 3 bases; unmatched bases: 6. The CDR3 spans 17 residues. Germline V lookup: CDR1 SGHNT, CDR2 YENEEA. The CDR3 DNA follows: TGTGCCAGCAGCTTAGATTCTCGGACAGGGGGGACAGATACGCAGTATTTT. Translation gives CASSLDSRTGGTDTQYF.

This chain uses TRBV27 with TRBJ1-2, with unresolved D. Trimming removed 8 bases at V and 1 base at J, with 8 bases between. Germline assignment: CDR1 MNHEY and CDR2 SMNVEV (reference sequence). The CDR3 totals 12 residues. The CDR3 loop reads CASGRFNYGYTF. The CDR3 nucleotides read TGTGCCAGCGGGAGGTTTAACTATGGCTACACCTTC.

The chain combines TRBV11-3 with TRBJ1-1; tentative D call: TRBD1 (5 bases). Germline loops: CDR1 SGHNT, CDR2 YENEEA. V lost 3 bases to trimming and J lost 7 bases, with 15 bases between them. CDR3 length: 14 residues. DNA for the CDR3: TGTGCCAGCAGCTTCCCCGTGATAGACAGTGAAGCTTTCTTT. Protein: CASSFPVIDSEAFF.

In this sample, this clone turned up a few times. V usage is TRBV29-1 and J usage is TRBJ1-5; tentatively, D is TRBD1 (6 bases). The length of the CDR3 is 13 residues. V was clipped by 5 bases and J by 4 bases, with 12 bases between them. CDR1 and CDR2 from the germline V gene are SQVTM and ANQGSEA. The CDR3 DNA follows: TGCAGCGTTTCGGGACACCAAAATCAGCCCCAGCATTTT. Its translation is CSVSGHQNQPQHF.

The chain couples TRBV18 to TRBJ1-1, with D possibly matching TRBD1 (5 bases). CDR3 length: 13 residues. The V gene lost 5 bases and the J gene lost 1 base, with 8 bases spanning the gap. Per the germline V gene, CDR1 is KGHSH and CDR2 is LQKENI. The CDR3: CASSVTGNTEAFF. The CDR3, as DNA: TGTGCCAGCTCAGTTACAGGGAACACTGAAGCTTTCTTT.

This chain connects TRBV29-1 to TRBJ2-5; the match to TRBD1 covers 10 bases. This CDR3 is built from 15 residues. The V gene's germline CDR1 is SQVTM and CDR2 ANQGSEA. J gave up 9 bases and V 0 bases, and 10 bases lay outside the gene matches. CDR3 loop: CSVEEPTGGASAQYF. The CDR3, as DNA: TGCAGCGTTGAAGAGCCGACAGGGGGCGCGAGCGCCCAGTACTTC.

CDR3 protein: CASSYDRGRTNEQFF. CDR3 nucleotide sequence: TGTGCCAGCAGTTACGACAGGGGGCGAACAAATGAGCAGTTCTTC. The V and J genes are TRBV6-5 and TRBJ2-1, with TRBD1 identical over 10 bases. CDR1 is MNHEY and CDR2 is SVGAGI in the germline V gene. The CDR3 is 15 residues long. Germline trimming cut 2 bases from V and 7 bases from J; bases unmatched to any gene: 5.

This rearrangement joins TRBV27 to TRBJ2-2; TRBD2 might be the D (5 bases). Germline V gene data show CDR1 as MNHEY and CDR2 as SMNVEV (reference sequence). V was shortened by 8 bases and J by 6 bases, with 16 bases between the two germline ends. The CDR3 length is 14 residues. CDR3 DNA sequence: TGTGCCAGCGCCCAGGAGACTATTGCCGGGGAGCTGTTTTTT. Translated: CASAQETIAGELFF.

The rearrangement links TRBV11-1 to TRBJ2-7, with D possibly TRBD2 on 5 matching bases. Trimming took 1 base from V and 6 from J, leaving 16 bases between them. Germline-derived CDR1 and CDR2 are SGHAT and FQDESV (reference sequence). The CDR3 runs 15 residues. The CDR3 nucleotides read TGTGCCAGCAGCTTAGAGCTAGCATCCCTACCCGAGCAGTACTTC. Translated, it gives CASSLELASLPEQYF.

This sequence joins TRBV28 and TRBJ1-6; 7 bases fit TRBD1. Trimming removed 3 bases from V and 10 bases from J; junction bases left unmatched: 9. The germline gives CDR1 MDHEN, CDR2 SYDVKM. The CDR3 extends over 15 amino acids. CDR3 sequence reads: CASSFNRQGWSPLHF. The CDR3 region has the DNA TGTGCCAGCAGTTTCAACAGACAGGGATGGTCACCCCTCCACTTT.